This T cell receptor beta chain was found in a study of CD8 T cells in ankylosing spondylitis. From germline, CDR1 is SGDLS and CDR2 YYNGEE. There are 12 residues in the CDR3. V was shortened by 5 bases and J by 8 bases, with 12 bases between the two germline ends. One entry per CDR3 protein results from TCRdb running MiXCR on the 5' RACE reads. The sample has under 850,000 distinct CDR3 sequences; under 20% are singletons. General study points: There was a TCR beta motif, made of several highly homologous variants, that appeared characteristic of ankylosing spondylitis blood.

About this clonotype: Its antigen is undetermined.

The chain has TRBV9 and TRBJ2-3; maybe TRBD2 (5 bases). The sequence derives from a male donor with ankylosing spondylitis. The sequencing sample was made of blood, either unsorted or a sorted T cell fraction (not recorded which). CDR3 sequence: CASSDLRGTQYF. The CDR3 DNA reads as TGTGCCAGCAGTGATCTACGGGGTACGCAGTATTTT.